A single sample gave rise to the 8 T cell receptor beta chains below, sequenced in a study of shared clonotypes between healthy human individuals. Repertoires were generated with immunoSEQ multiplex PCR, while TCRdb's copy carries only in-frame clones and drops some. The sample comprises roughly 2,000,000 clones, 85% to 95% of which are singletons, and around 1.7% rests with the top ten. It was CD45RO-negative cells, positively selected for CCR7, that made up naive CD8 cells, with terminally differentiated effector memory CD45RA+ cells excluded. The sample consisted of naive CD8+ T cells from PBMCs. The receptors come from a young man in good health. Some clones in this sample may be carry-over from other donors' samples.

About this clone itself: This may stem from a read error, because a much larger clone lies one nucleotide away. This sample includes further DNA sequences coding for the same CDR3. The chain combines TRBV2 with TRBJ2-2; no definite D call. V was cut by 5 bases and J by 0 bases, with 1 base left in between. This CDR3 spans 12 amino acids. Germline values: CDR1 SNHLY, CDR2 FYNNEI. The CDR3 reads CASSPNTGELFF. The CDR3 bases are TGTGCCAGCAGTCCGAACACCGGGGAGCTGTTTTTT.

The chain uses TRBV4-3 and TRBJ1-2; D ambiguous. Germline V gives CDR1 LGHNA, CDR2 YSLEER. Trimming took off 0 bases at V and 8 bases at J, with 16 bases between the two ends. The CDR3 spans 15 residues. This chain's CDR3 is CASSQDRAGSSGYTF. CDR3 DNA sequence: TGCGCCAGCAGCCAAGATCGGGCGGGGAGTTCGGGCTACACCTTC.

This clone showed up just a few times. The rearrangement joins TRBV7-9 to TRBJ1-1, with D unresolved. V was clipped by 0 bases and J by 0 bases, with 5 bases between them. This CDR3 is 14 amino acids long. Germline V CDR1 and CDR2: SEHNR, FQNEAQ (reference sequence). The CDR3 DNA is TGTGCCAGCAGCTTAGCAGAGATGAACACTGAAGCTTTCTTT. Translating gives CASSLAEMNTEAFF.

A note on this clone: Distinct nucleotide sequences in the sample also encode this CDR3. The chain uses TRBV11-2 and TRBJ1-5; D is unclear. The V gene lost 1 base and the J gene lost 4 bases, with 5 bases spanning the gap. Germline CDR1 reads SGHAT; CDR2 reads FQNNGV. This CDR3 is built from 13 residues. The CDR3 reads CASSLGINQPQHF. The CDR3, as DNA: TGTGCCAGCAGCTTAGGAATTAATCAGCCCCAGCATTTT.

As concerns this clone: The junction differs from germline at one of its ends, possibly a read error. V and J are TRBV10-1 and TRBJ2-3; D uncertain. The CDR3 covers 17 residues. Germline V gene lookup returns CDR1 WNHNN and CDR2 SYGVQD (reference sequence). CDR3 sequence: CASSESHSRKCTDTQYF. The CDR3 DNA sequence: TGCGCCAGTAGTGAGTCCCATTCCAGAAAATGTACGGATACGCAGTATTTT.

This chain links TRBV7-6 with TRBJ2-1; the match to TRBD2 covers 8 bases. Per germline, CDR1 SGHVS and CDR2 FNYEAQ. There are 16 residues in the CDR3. With V trimmed by 5 bases and J by 7 bases, 13 bases remained unmatched. CDR3 region: CASSLLSGGPRNEQFF. The CDR3 DNA reads TGTGCCAGCAGCCTTCTTTCGGGAGGGCCCAGGAATGAGCAGTTCTTC.

This chain uses TRBV7-8 with TRBJ2-7, with D perhaps matching TRBD2 (6 bases). The CDR3 runs 16 residues. Germline loops: CDR1 SGHVS, CDR2 FQNEAQ. V lost 1 base and J 9 bases, leaving 22 bases between the germline ends. The CDR3 spells CASSLGVGLAPTGQYF. The CDR3 DNA reads TGTGCCAGCAGCTTAGGAGTAGGGCTAGCGCCGACGGGGCAGTACTTC.

This rearrangement joins TRBV7-9 to TRBJ1-3; TRBD1 is a possible D gene (5 bases). Per germline, CDR1 SEHNR and CDR2 FQNEAQ (reference sequence). V shed 5 bases and J shed 0 bases, with 17 bases lying between them. The CDR3 length is 17 residues. The CDR3 DNA sequence: TGTGCCAGCAGCGCCAACAGACAGAGCCCCTCTGGAAACACCATATATTTT. Amino acids: CASSANRQSPSGNTIYF.